This T cell receptor (beta chain) was retrieved from a study of beta chain features in type 1 diabetes. Study-level information: Age, gender and cell yields were similar between patients and healthy donors.

Every bit of the isolated RNA underwent reverse transcription, so sequencing read expressed TCRB transcripts. Each sample of naive, central memory or regulatory T cells had, on average, about 3.5 million reads. Clones were read by immunoSEQ multiplex PCR, and TCRdb kept only the in-frame ones, dropping some. The table has 500,000 to 800,000 clones, over 10% seen once. In this sample, this clone turned up a few times. Its matching antigen is unknown. CDR3 size: 14 residues. V lost 0 bases to trimming and J lost 3 bases, with 9 bases between them. The germline V gene encodes CDR1 SGDLS and CDR2 YYNGEE. Study results and limitations: cDNA sequencing could over-represent cells with high TCR expression. The study found moderately but significantly shorter TCRB CDR3s in all four CD4+ subsets of Type 1 diabetes patients.

Donors underwent one heparinised blood draw, around 100 mL on average. This sequence was found in a man aged 30 to 39 with type 1 diabetes. The specimen sequenced was naive CD4+ T cells from blood. This chain uses TRBV9 with TRBJ1-1; weak D call: TRBD1 (5 bases). This CDR3 reads CASSVGGRDTEAFF. The CDR3 DNA reads TGTGCCAGCAGCGTAGGGGGCAGGGACACTGAAGCTTTCTTT.